These 10 T cell receptor beta chains originate from one sample sequenced in a study of cytomegalovirus exposure and HLA in healthy donors. Vbeta (60) and Jbeta (13) primers were used in the PCR. The assay was immunoSEQ multiplex PCR, and TCRdb's table has in-frame clones only and misses some. Here the sample spans 18,000 or so clones, approximately 68% being singletons. The material sequenced was PBMCs. The receptors come from a man aged 18-30 years in good health and CMV-seronegative.

The V call is TRBV6-6, the J call TRBJ1-1, with 11 bases lining up with TRBD1. J lost 9 bases, V lost 6 bases, and 6 bases had no gene match. The length of the CDR3 is 13 residues. CDR1 is MNHNY and CDR2 is SVGAGI in the germline V gene (reference sequence). The chain's CDR3 is CASSKDRGQKAFF. In DNA, the CDR3 is TGTGCCAGCAGCAAGGACAGGGGGCAAAAAGCTTTCTTT.

This chain joins TRBV6-5 and TRBJ1-1, with a tentative D call TRBD1 (5 bases). CDR1 MNHEY and CDR2 SVGAGI come from the germline V gene. The CDR3 has 15 residues. Trimming stripped 0 bases from V and 6 bases from J, with 14 bases between. CDR3 sequence: CASSYSGRGSPEAFF. The CDR3 DNA reads TGTGCCAGCAGTTACTCGGGGAGGGGCTCGCCTGAAGCTTTCTTT.

This clone is medium-sized. V usage is TRBV30 and J usage is TRBJ1-5; D gene unclear. V lost 2 bases, J lost 3 bases, and 23 bases lay in between. Germline CDR1 GTSNPN, CDR2 SVGIG (reference sequence). This CDR3 has 18 amino acids. The CDR3 loop is CAWSLGVNSQTDNQPQHF. DNA of the CDR3: TGTGCCTGGAGTCTCGGGGTGAACAGCCAGACCGACAATCAGCCCCAGCATTTT. The variable domain in full, with the rest retrieved from reference TRBV30 and TRBJ1-5, is SQTIHQWPATLVQPVGSPLSLECTVEGTSNPNLYWYRQAAGRGLQLLFYSVGIGQISSEVPQNLSASRPQDRQFILSSKKLLLSDSGFYLCAWSLGVNSQTDNQPQHFGDGTRLSIL.

This chain links TRBV10-3 with TRBJ2-7; D is unresolved. Trimming cost V 1 base and J 5 bases, with 3 bases left between them. This CDR3 contains 11 residues. Germline values: CDR1 ENHRY, CDR2 SYGVKD. The CDR3 loop is CAISEFDEQYF. The CDR3 DNA follows: TGTGCCATCAGTGAGTTCGACGAGCAGTACTTC.

The chain carries TRBV6-1 and TRBJ1-2; the match to TRBD1 covers 8 bases. V was pared by 6 bases and J by 8 bases, with 5 bases of the junction left unmatched. The length of the CDR3 is 12 residues. CDR1 MNHNS and CDR2 SASEGT come from the germline V gene. The CDR3 DNA follows: TGTGCCAGCAGGGACAGGGAAGGGGGCTACACCTTC. Translating it yields CASRDREGGYTF.

This chain links TRBV29-1 with TRBJ1-3; D is unclear. The CDR3 consists of 14 residues. From germline, CDR1 is SQVTM and CDR2 ANQGSEA. V was clipped by 4 bases and J by 0 bases, with 10 bases between them. The CDR3 reads CSVVERLSGNTIYF. The DNA for the CDR3 is TGCAGCGTTGTGGAGCGACTCTCTGGAAACACCATATATTTT.

In this sample, this clone is large (0.1 to 1%). This rearrangement joins TRBV4-1 to TRBJ1-4, with TRBD1 matching 8 bases. The CDR3 has 14 amino acids. The V segment lost 5 bases and the J segment 7 bases; nucleotides outside the gene matches: 6. CDR1 and CDR2 from the germline V gene are MGHRA and YSYEKL. In DNA form, the CDR3 reads TGCGCCAGCAGCTTCAGGACAGGGAGTGAAAAACTGTTTTTT. Its protein product is CASSFRTGSEKLFF.

The genes are TRBV30 and TRBJ2-5; TRBD2 is a possible D gene (6 bases). The J call is doubtful: the DNA matches TRBJ2-7 better. The CDR3 runs 16 residues. The germline V gene encodes CDR1 GTSNPN and CDR2 SVGIG (reference sequence). CDR3: CAWRRRTGLTLNEQYF. The CDR3 DNA sequence: TGTGCCTGGAGGAGAAGAACGGGACTGACATTGAACGAGCAGTACTTC.

The chain links TRBV6-1 to TRBJ2-7; a weak D match, TRBD1 (6 bases). Deletions cut 4 bases from V and 3 bases from J, with 19 bases between. Germline lookup yields CDR1 MNHNS and CDR2 SASEGT. The CDR3 spans 16 residues. CDR3 nucleotide sequence: TGTGCCAGCAGTGCCCCGACCGGGACACACCTCTACGAGCAGTACTTC. The encoded protein is CASSAPTGTHLYEQYF.

The chain combines TRBV6-5 with TRBJ2-3; TRBD1 agrees at 9 bases. The CDR3 is made up of 15 amino acids. Losses at the gene ends were 6 bases for V and 0 bases for J; bases not matched to a gene: 4. Germline CDR1 MNHEY, CDR2 SVGAGI. Written as DNA, the CDR3 is TGTGCCAGCAGCACACAGGGGGCTAGCACAGATACGCAGTATTTT. Its protein product is CASSTQGASTDTQYF.